The 6 T cell receptor beta chains given below trace back to one sample, sequenced in a study of technical replicates of blood from several donors. Assay: immunoSEQ multiplex PCR; the TCRdb copy retains only in-frame clones and omits some. The table lists some 80,000 clones, 93% of them singletons. Source material: T cells isolated from PBMCs. Source of these receptors: a human donor in good health.

The chain has TRBV7-6 and TRBJ2-3; maybe TRBD2 (6 bases). The CDR3 contains 15 residues. From germline, CDR1 is SGHVS and CDR2 FNYEAQ. Deletions cut 3 bases from V and 2 bases from J, with 12 bases between. The CDR3 nucleotides are TGTGCCAGCAGCTTCGACAGCGGGTACACAGATACGCAGTATTTT. It encodes CASSFDSGYTDTQYF.

V and J are TRBV5-4 and TRBJ2-3; a weak D match, TRBD2 (5 bases). Between the trimmed V and J ends, which lost 0 bases and 6 bases, there was a span of 14 bases. Germline CDR1 and CDR2: SGHNT and YYREEE (reference sequence). The CDR3 sequence is 15 residues long. Written as DNA, the CDR3 is TGTGCCAGCAGCTTGGGTTCTGGCAGAGGGGATACGCAGTATTTT. Protein sequence: CASSLGSGRGDTQYF. Combining the CDR3 with reference TRBV5-4 and TRBJ2-3 gives the whole variable domain ETGVTQSPTHLIKTRGQQVTLRCSSQSGHNTVSWYQQALGQGPQFIFQYYREEENGRGNFPPRFSGLQFPNYSSELNVNALELDDSALYLCASSLGSGRGDTQYFGPGTRLTVL.

V usage is TRBV9 and J usage is TRBJ2-1; D is uncertain. With 3 bases removed from V and 5 bases from J, the gap between germline ends came to 6 bases. Germline CDR1 and CDR2: SGDLS and YYNGEE. CDR3 length: 12 amino acids. CDR3 protein: CASSAGNNEQFF. The DNA of the CDR3 is TGTGCCAGCAGCGCAGGAAACAATGAGCAGTTCTTC.

V usage is TRBV9 and J usage is TRBJ2-4; 12 nucleotides agree with TRBD2. V lost 2 bases and J lost 3; bases outside the gene matches: 12. CDR1 SGDLS and CDR2 YYNGEE come from the germline V gene. CDR3 length equals 19 residues. The CDR3 spells CASSVIRRLAGADKNIQYF. The CDR3 DNA sequence: TGTGCCAGCAGCGTGATTAGGAGACTAGCGGGAGCGGACAAAAACATTCAGTACTTC.

This clone appeared once. V usage is TRBV11-3 and J usage is TRBJ2-3; D remains unclear. V gave up 3 bases and J gave up 2 bases, with 9 bases separating them. CDR1 is SGHNT and CDR2 is YENEEA in the germline V gene. The length of the CDR3 is 14 residues. CDR3 loop: CASSFYGYTDTQYF. In DNA form, the CDR3 reads TGTGCCAGCAGCTTCTACGGGTACACAGATACGCAGTATTTT.

The V gene is TRBV18, the J gene TRBJ2-1; tentative D call: TRBD2 (6 bases). This CDR3 is built from 14 residues. Trimming removed 6 bases at V and 5 bases at J, with 14 bases between. CDR1 and CDR2 (germline): KGHSH, LQKENI. The CDR3 DNA reads as TGTGCCAGCTCTTCGGGCGGACTAAACAATGAGCAGTTCTTC. Translated, it gives CASSSGGLNNEQFF.